This T cell receptor beta chain emerged from a study of a mutant IDH1 vaccine in newly diagnosed glioma. Study at large: Vaccinations were initiated 4-6 weeks following radiotherapy alone, or were given together with temozolomide cycles. Sex among treated patients split about 62% male, about 40% female; mean age was around 40 years.

Germline-derived CDR1 and CDR2 are LGHNA and YNFKEQ. Unmatched junction bases numbered 16, after V lost 2 bases and J lost 4 bases. This CDR3 has 18 amino acids. The repertoire was sequenced with immunoSEQ multiplex PCR; TCRdb's copy has only in-frame clones and lacks some. The sample lists about 64,000 clones; 70% to 90% were seen once. In the case of this clone: Its antigen is not identified.

Time point specified: week 23, last vaccination. A 20-mer mutant IDH1 peptide at 300 ug was injected subcutaneously with topical imiquimod. The rearrangement joins TRBV4-2 to TRBJ1-1, with 7 bases fitting TRBD1. The TCR sequence derives from a young man with glioma. The input for sequencing was PBMCs, taken from a glioma patient whose treatment included an IDH1 peptide vaccine. The CDR3: CASSQMAPGTGEGTEAFF. The DNA for the CDR3 is TGTGCCAGCAGCCAAATGGCCCCGGGTACAGGGGAGGGCACTGAAGCTTTCTTT.